This T cell receptor (beta chain) is from a study of blood T cell repertoires in COVID-19. The wider study: Acute and convalescent COVID-19 samples came from the United States, Italy and Spain. The analysed material was cDNA or gDNA that came from T cells, B-cell-depleted T cells, or PBMCs.

The junction had 7 bases not matched to a gene; V was cut back by 1 base and J by 3 bases. CDR3 length: 15 residues. Germline lookup yields CDR1 SGDLS and CDR2 YYNGEE. In the original analysis: Quantification of nucleated cells was approximated via reference gene primer amplification. Here immunoSEQ multiplex PCR was the method, and the copy in TCRdb shows in-frame clones only, minus some. The DNA was the basis for D and trimming; V, J and clone size are from that table. The data contain some 200,000 clones, about 86% of them singletons. The chain uses TRBV9 and TRBJ2-7; 7 bases are a match to TRBD2. The sequencing input was peripheral blood. The sequence was collected from a man aged 25-45 years with active or convalescent COVID-19. The CDR3 here is CASSVSGGEGYEQYF. The CDR3 DNA is TGTGCCAGCAGCGTATCGGGGGGTGAAGGCTACGAGCAGTACTTC.